This TCR beta chain was retrieved from a study of blood T cell repertoires in COVID-19. As for the study in general: Recovered status in Cohort 3 required two negative PCRs, clearance, or symptom resolution.

Living in 24 US areas, the participants were between about 18 and 90 years of age. The CDR3 is 16 residues long. Trimming pared 4 bases from V and 3 bases from J, leaving 16 bases between. Germline V lookup: CDR1 MNHEY, CDR2 SMNVEV (reference sequence). Sequenced by immunoSEQ multiplex PCR; TCRdb stores in-frame clones only, minus some. The sample shows a few hundred thousand clones, around 87% of them seen only once. The source of this sequence is a man aged 40-55 years in a cohort exposed to, infected with or recovered from COVID-19 (not recorded which). The specimen sequenced was PBMCs or T cells enriched from blood (not recorded which). V is TRBV27 and J is TRBJ2-1; D is perhaps TRBD2 (5 bases). CDR3 sequence: CASSSHGLTFYNEQFF. The CDR3, as DNA: TGTGCCAGCAGTTCCCACGGACTTACTTTCTACAATGAGCAGTTCTTC.